This entry lists 29 T cell receptor beta chains sequenced from one sample in a study of T cell changes during pregnancy in multiple sclerosis. Generated by immunoSEQ multiplex PCR, the TCRdb table keeps only in-frame clones and is missing some. The sample yields some 60,000 clones, about 90% seen once. The sample here was peripheral blood, taken in the third trimester of pregnancy. The receptors were sampled from a female donor in good health, enrolled as a control in a pregnancy study.

This chain joins TRBV6-1 and TRBJ1-5; tentative D call: TRBD1 (6 bases). Trimming removed 4 bases from V and 6 bases from J, with 10 bases in between. From germline, CDR1 is MNHNS and CDR2 SASEGT. This CDR3 is 13 amino acids long. CDR3 amino acids: CASSGTGTQPQHF. The CDR3 DNA follows: TGTGCCAGCAGTGGAACAGGGACTCAGCCCCAGCATTTT.

This clone was picked up one time. This chain links TRBV5-4 with TRBJ1-2; D might be TRBD1 (6 bases). The V and J ends lost 0 bases and 2 bases respectively, with 8 bases between them. Germline V gene data show CDR1 as SGHNT and CDR2 as YYREEE (reference sequence). This CDR3 has 14 amino acids. CDR3 sequence: CASSLGGLNYGYTF. The CDR3, as DNA: TGTGCCAGCAGCTTGGGGGGGCTGAACTATGGCTACACCTTC.

The chain uses TRBV4-3 and TRBJ1-4, with D perhaps matching TRBD1 (5 bases). V gave up 3 bases and J gave up 14 bases, with 19 bases separating them. The germline V gene encodes CDR1 LGHNA and CDR2 YSLEER. This CDR3 is 14 amino acids long. The CDR3 region has the DNA TGCGCCAGCAGCCACGGATTAGACGAGCGGGGGCTGTTTTTT. Its protein is CASSHGLDERGLFF.

The rearrangement uses TRBV5-1 and TRBJ2-6, with 7 nucleotides matching TRBD2. CDR3 length: 15 amino acids. Germline CDR1 SGHRS, CDR2 YFSETQ. After removal of 5 bases from V and 0 bases from J, the junction contained 2 bases not matched to a gene. CDR3 residues: CASRGGFSGANVLTF. CDR3 DNA sequence: TGCGCCAGCAGGGGGGGGTTCTCTGGGGCCAACGTCCTGACTTTC.

This rearrangement joins TRBV5-6 to TRBJ2-3; 7 nucleotides line up with TRBD1. From germline, CDR1 is SGHDT and CDR2 YYEEEE. V lost 2 bases to trimming and J lost 2 bases; unmatched junction nucleotides: 8. This CDR3 is 16 amino acids long. The CDR3 DNA sequence: TGTGCCAGCAGCTTATTAAGACAGGGACCCACAGATACGCAGTATTTT. This gives the protein CASSLLRQGPTDTQYF.

The chain joins TRBV7-9 to TRBJ1-2; unclear D gene. This CDR3 comprises 12 residues. V dropped 5 bases and J dropped 7 bases, with 11 bases sitting between them. Germline-derived CDR1 and CDR2 are SEHNR and FQNEAQ (reference sequence). The CDR3 sequence: CASSTGVFGYTF. The CDR3 DNA follows: TGTGCCAGCAGCACCGGGGTTTTTGGCTACACCTTC.

The J gene is TRBJ1-1, the V gene TRBV9; 10 bases are a match to TRBD1. CDR3 length: 15 residues. V shed 4 bases and J 4 bases; nucleotides not matched to a gene: 7. Germline V gene sequence: CDR1 SGDLS, CDR2 YYNGEE. DNA for the CDR3: TGTGCCAGCAGCCCGCGGACAGGGGGGTTCACTGAAGCTTTCTTT. Translated, it gives CASSPRTGGFTEAFF.

This chain joins TRBV4-1 and TRBJ2-7; possibly TRBD2 for D (6 bases). V was clipped by 0 bases and J by 3 bases, with 9 bases between them. Germline V gene data show CDR1 as MGHRA and CDR2 as YSYEKL. There are 14 residues in the CDR3. The CDR3 region is CASSQDTSSYEQYF. In nucleotides, the CDR3 is TGCGCCAGCAGCCAAGATACTAGCAGCTACGAGCAGTACTTC.

This clone was detected only a few times. This rearrangement joins TRBV11-2 to TRBJ2-5, with 9 bases identical to TRBD1. With 3 bases clipped from V and 2 bases from J, the junction kept 7 bases outside the gene matches. The CDR3 contains 16 residues. The germline V gene has CDR1 SGHAT and CDR2 FQNNGV. CDR3 residues: CASSLDRGAPQETQYF. The CDR3, as DNA: TGTGCCAGCAGCTTGGACAGGGGCGCCCCACAAGAGACCCAGTACTTC. Using reference TRBV11-2 and TRBJ2-5 for the parts outside the CDR3, the full variable domain is EAGVAQSPRYKIIEKRQSVAFWCNPISGHATLYWYQQILGQGPKLLIQFQNNGVVDDSQLPKDRFSAERLKGVDSTLKIQPAKLEDSAVYLCASSLDRGAPQETQYFGPGTRLLVL.

J is TRBJ2-7 and V is TRBV28, with D possibly matching TRBD2 (6 bases). The length of the CDR3 is 13 residues. Trimming left V 5 bases short and J 5 bases short, with 13 bases between. From germline, CDR1 is MDHEN and CDR2 SYDVKM. As DNA, the CDR3 is TGTGCCAGCAGTCCCCCGGGACTCCACGAGCAGTACTTC. This codes for CASSPPGLHEQYF.

This clone was seen only a few times. This chain uses TRBV7-8 with TRBJ2-7; 7 nucleotides line up with TRBD2. There are 15 residues in the CDR3. CDR1 and CDR2 from the germline V gene are SGHVS and FQNEAQ. J lost 4 bases, V lost 1 base, and 7 bases had no gene match. The CDR3 coding sequence is TGTGCCAGCAGCTTAGGAGTTAGCGGGTTATACGAGCAGTACTTC. It is translated as CASSLGVSGLYEQYF.

The chain uses TRBV18 and TRBJ1-5; D ambiguous. Germline values: CDR1 KGHSH, CDR2 LQKENI. Trimming pared 0 bases from V and 6 bases from J, leaving 9 bases between. The CDR3 is made up of 14 amino acids. CDR3 sequence reads: CASSPPWEGQPQHF. The CDR3 DNA sequence: TGTGCCAGCTCACCACCGTGGGAGGGTCAGCCCCAGCATTTT.

This clone showed up just a few times. This chain links TRBV7-2 with TRBJ2-1, with D tentatively TRBD2 (5 bases). Trimming removed 8 bases at V and 8 bases at J, with 13 bases between. Germline V CDR1 and CDR2: SGHTA, FQGNSA. The CDR3 covers 12 residues. The CDR3 bases are TGTGCCAGCGGACTTCTAAGATATGAGCAGTTCTTC. Translation gives CASGLLRYEQFF.

With respect to this clone: In the same sample, other DNA sequences code for this CDR3. The chain is built from TRBV7-2 and TRBJ2-7; 7 positions match TRBD2. Trimming removed 3 bases from V and 2 bases from J; junction bases left unmatched: 4. This CDR3 is 14 amino acids long. Germline assignment: CDR1 SGHTA and CDR2 FQGNSA. CDR3 residues: CASSFPGGTYEQYF. The DNA for the CDR3 is TGTGCCAGCAGCTTTCCGGGGGGAACCTACGAGCAGTACTTC. Filled out from reference TRBV7-2 and TRBJ2-7, the complete variable domain reads GAGVSQSPSNKVTEKGKDVELRCDPISGHTALYWYRQSLGQGLEFLIYFQGNSAPDKSGLPSDRFSAERTGGSVSTLTIQRTQQEDSAVYLCASSFPGGTYEQYFGPGTRLTVT.

This clone was seen more than once but under ten times. The chain combines TRBV2 with TRBJ2-5; 13 bases are a match to TRBD2. Germline assignment: CDR1 SNHLY and CDR2 FYNNEI. With 5 bases clipped from V and 4 bases from J, the junction kept 4 bases outside the gene matches. The CDR3 consists of 15 residues. The CDR3, as DNA: TGTGCCAGCAGTCTAGGACTAGCGGGGGTAGAGACCCAGTACTTC. Translation: CASSLGLAGVETQYF.

V is TRBV5-4 and J is TRBJ2-1; D gene unclear. The CDR3 has 14 amino acids. Trimming stripped 1 base from V and 3 bases from J, with 8 bases between. Germline V gives CDR1 SGHNT, CDR2 YYREEE (reference sequence). In DNA, the CDR3 is TGTGCCAGCAGCTTGAATGTCAACTACAATGAGCAGTTCTTC. Amino acid sequence: CASSLNVNYNEQFF.

V usage is TRBV11-2 and J usage is TRBJ2-1; TRBD2 is a possible D gene (6 bases). Germline V lookup: CDR1 SGHAT, CDR2 FQNNGV. This CDR3 spans 17 amino acids. The V and J ends lost 0 bases and 0 bases respectively, with 12 bases between them. The CDR3 DNA follows: TGTGCCAGCAGCTTAGACCTTTTAGCGGTCTCCTACAATGAGCAGTTCTTC. Translating gives CASSLDLLAVSYNEQFF.

V is TRBV29-1 and J is TRBJ1-1, with D unclear. The CDR3 is made up of 12 amino acids. The ends were cut back, 5 bases at V and 5 bases at J, with 12 bases in the middle. The germline gives CDR1 SQVTM, CDR2 ANQGSEA. CDR3: CSVRTGETEAFF. Written as DNA, the CDR3 is TGCAGCGTTAGAACGGGAGAAACTGAAGCTTTCTTT.

This chain uses TRBV11-2 with TRBJ2-1, with 8 bases identical to TRBD2. CDR1 SGHAT and CDR2 FQNNGV come from the germline V gene. The CDR3 contains 15 residues. With V trimmed by 0 bases and J by 3 bases, 1 base remained unmatched. The CDR3 DNA reads TGTGCCAGCAGCTTAGACCTAGCGGGCTACAATGAGCAGTTCTTC. Residues: CASSLDLAGYNEQFF.

This chain connects TRBV5-8 to TRBJ1-4; D gene uncertain. CDR1 is SGHTS and CDR2 is YDEGEE in the germline V gene. CDR3 length: 14 amino acids. The V end was cut by 4 bases, the J end by 2 bases, with 9 bases between. CDR3 sequence reads: CASSPGWTNEKLFF. The CDR3 DNA is TGTGCCAGCAGCCCGGGGTGGACTAATGAAAAACTGTTTTTT. Looking up the rest from reference TRBV5-8 and TRBJ1-4 gives the full variable domain: EAGVTQSPTHLIKTRGQQATLRCSPISGHTSVYWYQQALGLGLQFLLWYDEGEERNRGNFPPRFSGRQFPNYSSELNVNALELEDSALYLCASSPGWTNEKLFFGSGTQLSVL.

This sequence joins TRBV27 and TRBJ2-2; unclear D gene. V was trimmed by 5 bases and J by 7 bases, leaving 8 bases between them. The CDR3 is 12 residues long. Germline CDR1 and CDR2: MNHEY and SMNVEV (reference sequence). The CDR3 DNA reads as TGTGCCAGCAGTCAAGCAATCGGGGAGCTGTTTTTT. Translating it yields CASSQAIGELFF.

The chain employs TRBV19 and TRBJ2-5, with 8 bases identical to TRBD1. The ends lost 9 bases at V and 2 bases at J; junction bases unmatched: 2. The CDR3 has 12 residues. Looked up from germline, CDR1 is LNHDA and CDR2 is SQIVND (reference sequence). The CDR3 DNA is TGTGCCAGCCGACAGGGGCAAGAGACCCAGTACTTC. This encodes CASRQGQETQYF.

This chain links TRBV2 with TRBJ2-2, with D possibly TRBD2 on 5 matching bases. The CDR3 totals 14 residues. CDR1 and CDR2 (germline): SNHLY, FYNNEI. V was cut by 6 bases and J by 3 bases, with 11 bases left in between. In DNA, the CDR3 is TGTGCCAGCAGGATAATCGGGGACACCGGGGAGCTGTTTTTT. Protein: CASRIIGDTGELFF.

V gene TRBV23-1 combines with J gene TRBJ2-7; D perhaps matches TRBD2 (6 bases). TRBV23-1 is given ORF status, its function remaining uncertain. Trimming removed 3 bases from V and 5 bases from J, with 20 bases in between. CDR3 size: 16 residues. The CDR3 region has the DNA TGCGCCAGCAGTCAGGCCGGGACTTGGCCCCTCCACGAGCAGTACTTC. This gives the protein CASSQAGTWPLHEQYF.

The chain recombines TRBV19 with TRBJ2-5; TRBD2 matches 9 bases. This CDR3 spans 15 amino acids. Germline V gene sequence: CDR1 LNHDA, CDR2 SQIVND (reference sequence). Trimming removed 5 bases from V and 2 bases from J; junction bases left unmatched: 6. The CDR3 bases are TGTGCCAGTAGTTTGGAGCGGGGGGTACAAGAGACCCAGTACTTC. The encoded protein is CASSLERGVQETQYF.

This chain uses TRBV28 with TRBJ1-1; weak D call: TRBD1 (5 bases). Germline values: CDR1 MDHEN, CDR2 SYDVKM. The CDR3 spans 13 residues. V lost 7 bases and J lost 4, with 13 bases in between. The CDR3 bases are TGTGCCAGCATCCCCGGGGGGGTCACTGAAGCTTTCTTT. Translation: CASIPGGVTEAFF.

The chain joins TRBV19 to TRBJ1-3; 10 positions match TRBD1. From germline, CDR1 is LNHDA and CDR2 SQIVND (reference sequence). The V and J ends lost 4 bases and 3 bases, in that order; junction bases with no gene match: 0. This CDR3 has 14 residues. The CDR3: CASSRTGGGNTIYF. CDR3 nucleotide sequence: TGTGCCAGTAGTAGGACAGGGGGTGGAAACACCATATATTTT.

V and J are TRBV29-1 and TRBJ2-2; D may be TRBD1 (5 bases). Trimming pared 3 bases from V and 0 bases from J, leaving 8 bases between. CDR1 SQVTM and CDR2 ANQGSEA come from the germline V gene. CDR3 length: 14 amino acids. CDR3 loop: CSVETDTNTGELFF. The DNA of the CDR3 is TGCAGCGTTGAGACAGATACGAACACCGGGGAGCTGTTTTTT.

The rearrangement joins TRBV7-9 to TRBJ1-6, with D hard to call. The CDR3 loop spans 16 amino acids. The V gene lost 1 base and the J gene lost 0 bases, with 7 bases spanning the gap. CDR1 is SEHNR, CDR2 FQNEAQ, per germline (reference sequence). CDR3 DNA sequence: TGTGCCAGCAGCTTAGGCGGTAGCTCCTATAATTCACCCCTCCACTTT. Translated, it gives CASSLGGSSYNSPLHF.